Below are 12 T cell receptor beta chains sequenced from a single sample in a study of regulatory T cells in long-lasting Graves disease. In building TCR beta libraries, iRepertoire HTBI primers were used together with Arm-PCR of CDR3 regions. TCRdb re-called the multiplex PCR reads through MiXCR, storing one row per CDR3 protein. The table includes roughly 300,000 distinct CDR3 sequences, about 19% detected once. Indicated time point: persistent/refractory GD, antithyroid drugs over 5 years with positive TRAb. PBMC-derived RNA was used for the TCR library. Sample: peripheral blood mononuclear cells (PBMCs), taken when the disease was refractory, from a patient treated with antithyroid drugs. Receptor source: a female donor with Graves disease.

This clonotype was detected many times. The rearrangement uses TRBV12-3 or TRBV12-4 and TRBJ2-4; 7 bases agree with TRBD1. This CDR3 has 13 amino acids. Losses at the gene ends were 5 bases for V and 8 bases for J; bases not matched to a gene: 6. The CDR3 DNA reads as TGTGCCAGCAGTCTGACAGGGACAGACATTCAGTACTTC. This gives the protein CASSLTGTDIQYF.

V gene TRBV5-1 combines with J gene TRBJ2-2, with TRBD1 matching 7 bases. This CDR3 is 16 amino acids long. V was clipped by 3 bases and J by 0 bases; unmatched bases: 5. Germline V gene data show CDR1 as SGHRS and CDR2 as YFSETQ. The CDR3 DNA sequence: TGCGCCAGCAGCTCATCGGGACAGCCGAACACCGGGGAGCTGTTTTTT. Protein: CASSSSGQPNTGELFF.

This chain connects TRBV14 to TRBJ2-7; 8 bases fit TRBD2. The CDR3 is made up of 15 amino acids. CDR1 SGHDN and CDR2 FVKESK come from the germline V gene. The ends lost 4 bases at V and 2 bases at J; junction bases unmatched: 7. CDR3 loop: CASSPRLAIPYEQYF. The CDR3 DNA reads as TGTGCCAGCAGCCCCCGACTAGCGATTCCCTACGAGCAGTACTTC.

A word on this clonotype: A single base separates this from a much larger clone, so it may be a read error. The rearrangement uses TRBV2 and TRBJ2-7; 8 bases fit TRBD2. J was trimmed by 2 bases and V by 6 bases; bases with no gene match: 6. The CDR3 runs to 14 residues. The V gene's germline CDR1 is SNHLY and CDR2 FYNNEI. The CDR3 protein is CASRGSGIAYEQYF. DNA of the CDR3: TGTGCCAGCAGGGGTAGCGGGATCGCCTACGAGCAGTACTTC. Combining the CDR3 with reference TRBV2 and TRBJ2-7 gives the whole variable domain EPEVTQTPSHQVTQMGQEVILRCVPISNHLYFYWYRQILGQKVEFLVSFYNNEISEKSEIFDDQFSVERPDGSNFTLKIRSTKLEDSAMYFCASRGSGIAYEQYFGPGTRLTVT.

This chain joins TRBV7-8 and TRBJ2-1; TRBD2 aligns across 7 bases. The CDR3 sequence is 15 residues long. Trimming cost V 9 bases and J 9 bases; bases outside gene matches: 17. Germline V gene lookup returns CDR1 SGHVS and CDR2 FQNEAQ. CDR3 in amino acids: CASSPTRLARFEQFF. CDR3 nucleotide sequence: TGTGCCAGTAGCCCGACACGACTAGCTCGTTTTGAGCAGTTCTTC.

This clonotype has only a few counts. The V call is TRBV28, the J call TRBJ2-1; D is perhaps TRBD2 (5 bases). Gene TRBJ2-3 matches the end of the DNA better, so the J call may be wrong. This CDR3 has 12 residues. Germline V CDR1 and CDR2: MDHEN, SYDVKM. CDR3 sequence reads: CASRLKAATQYF. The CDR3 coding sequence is TGTGCCAGTCGACTAAAAGCTGCGACGCAGTATTTT.

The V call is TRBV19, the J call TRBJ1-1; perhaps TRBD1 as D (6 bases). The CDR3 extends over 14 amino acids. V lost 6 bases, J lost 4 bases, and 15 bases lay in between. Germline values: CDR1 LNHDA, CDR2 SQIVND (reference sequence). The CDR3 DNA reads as TGTGCCAGTAGCTTCAGGGGTTTCGTCACTGAAGCTTTCTTT. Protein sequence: CASSFRGFVTEAFF. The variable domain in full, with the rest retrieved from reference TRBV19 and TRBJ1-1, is DGGITQSPKYLFRKEGQNVTLSCEQNLNHDAMYWYRQDPGQGLRLIYYSQIVNDFQKGDIAEGYSVSREKKESFPLTVTSAQKNPTAFYLCASSFRGFVTEAFFGQGTRLTVV.

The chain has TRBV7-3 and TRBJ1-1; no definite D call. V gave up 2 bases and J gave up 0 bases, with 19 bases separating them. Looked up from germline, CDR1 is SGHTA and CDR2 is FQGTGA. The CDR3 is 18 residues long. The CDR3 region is CASSLEVPRPELNTEAFF. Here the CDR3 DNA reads TGTGCCAGCAGCTTAGAGGTACCCCGGCCCGAATTGAACACTGAAGCTTTCTTT.

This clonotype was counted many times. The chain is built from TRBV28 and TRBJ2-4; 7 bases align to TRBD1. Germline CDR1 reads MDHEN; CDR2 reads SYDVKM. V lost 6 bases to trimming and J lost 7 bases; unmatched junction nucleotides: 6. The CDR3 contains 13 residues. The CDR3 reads CASRHRGENIQYF. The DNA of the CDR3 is TGTGCCAGCAGGCACAGGGGTGAGAACATTCAGTACTTC.

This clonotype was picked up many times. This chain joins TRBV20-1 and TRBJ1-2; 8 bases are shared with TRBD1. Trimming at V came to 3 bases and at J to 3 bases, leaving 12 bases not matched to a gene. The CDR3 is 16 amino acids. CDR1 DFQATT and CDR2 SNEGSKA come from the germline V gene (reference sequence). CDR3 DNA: TGCAGTGCTAGGGACAGGGTTTTGAGGTGGGACTATGGCTACACCTTC. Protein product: CSARDRVLRWDYGYTF.

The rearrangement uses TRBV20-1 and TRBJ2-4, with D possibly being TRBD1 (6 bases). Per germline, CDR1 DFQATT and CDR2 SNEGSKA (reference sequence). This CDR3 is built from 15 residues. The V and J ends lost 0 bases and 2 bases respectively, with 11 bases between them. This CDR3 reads CSARDLTGTKNIQYF. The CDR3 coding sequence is TGCAGTGCTAGAGATCTTACAGGGACCAAAAACATTCAGTACTTC.

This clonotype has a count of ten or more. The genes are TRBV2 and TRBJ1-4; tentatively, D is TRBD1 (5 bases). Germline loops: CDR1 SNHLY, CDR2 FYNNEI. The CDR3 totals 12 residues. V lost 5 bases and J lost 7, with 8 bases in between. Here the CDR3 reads CASSLGVEKLFF. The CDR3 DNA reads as TGTGCCAGCAGTCTGGGGGTTGAAAAACTGTTTTTT.